This T cell receptor (beta chain) emerged from a study of cytomegalovirus exposure and HLA in healthy donors. On this clone: Its antigen remains unidentified.

The study ran its PCR with 60 Vbeta and 13 Jbeta primers. Measured with immunoSEQ multiplex PCR; TCRdb has only the in-frame clones, and not every one. Of about 140,000 clones in the sample, 75% are singletons; the top ten hold 2.5% to 4%. V was shortened by 7 bases and J by 2 bases, with 16 bases between the two germline ends. Germline V CDR1 and CDR2: MDHEN, SYDVKM. CDR3 length: 15 residues. General observations from the study: According to an earlier analysis, most TCR beta V segments yielded productive rearrangements about 90% or about 30% of the time. In a later analysis, at a false discovery rate of 0.05, about 15,000 TCR beta sequences were associated with HLA alleles.

The sample taken for sequencing was PBMCs. The chain combines TRBV28 with TRBJ2-3; D call uncertain. This clonotype was obtained from a man in his forties or fifties in good health and CMV-seronegative. The CDR3 coding sequence is TGTGCCAGCATCGCTGACAAGACCCTCACAGATACGCAGTATTTT. It yields the protein CASIADKTLTDTQYF.